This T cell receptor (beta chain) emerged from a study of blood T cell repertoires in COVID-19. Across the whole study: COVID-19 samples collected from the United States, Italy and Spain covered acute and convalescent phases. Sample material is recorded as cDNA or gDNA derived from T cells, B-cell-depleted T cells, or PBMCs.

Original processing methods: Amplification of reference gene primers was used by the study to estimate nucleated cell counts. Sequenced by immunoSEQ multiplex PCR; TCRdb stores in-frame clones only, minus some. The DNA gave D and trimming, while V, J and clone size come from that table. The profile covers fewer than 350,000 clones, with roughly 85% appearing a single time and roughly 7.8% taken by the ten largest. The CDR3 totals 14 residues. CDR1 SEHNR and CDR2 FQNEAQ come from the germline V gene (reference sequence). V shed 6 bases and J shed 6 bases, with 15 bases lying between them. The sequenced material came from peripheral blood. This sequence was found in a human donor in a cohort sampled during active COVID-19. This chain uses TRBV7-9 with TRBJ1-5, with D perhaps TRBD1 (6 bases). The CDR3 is CASSLVGAGQPQHF. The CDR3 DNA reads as TGTGCCAGCAGTCTCGTGGGGGCGGGTCAGCCCCAGCATTTT.